The text below deals with one TCR beta chain. The data were produced by immunoSEQ multiplex PCR, yet TCRdb's version contains in-frame clones alone and is incomplete. The data contain some 25,000 clones, approximately 77% of them singletons. This CDR3 is 14 amino acids long. The germline V gene has CDR1 LNHDA and CDR2 SQIVND (reference sequence). The V gene lost 6 bases and the J gene lost 7 bases, with 19 bases spanning the gap. These data belong to a study of blood T cell repertoires in COVID-19. Source material: peripheral blood. This TCR came from a human donor in a cohort sampled during active COVID-19. The V gene is TRBV19, the J gene TRBJ2-7, with D possibly matching TRBD2 (5 bases). The DNA of the CDR3 is TGTGCCAGTAGGCAAGGACCGACTATCGGGGAGCAGTACTTC. Translated: CASRQGPTIGEQYF.